This TCR beta chain is drawn from a study of blood T cell repertoires in COVID-19. For the study at large: Sites across the United States, Italy and Spain contributed samples from acute and convalescent COVID-19.

The cohort comprised adults aged about 18 to 90 years residing in under 25 US areas. Participants were placed into cohorts based on the clinical history they reported. Clones were read by immunoSEQ multiplex PCR, and TCRdb kept only the in-frame ones, dropping some. Of about 180,000 clones listed, around 88% are singletons. The CDR3 totals 13 residues. Germline CDR1 reads SGHDT; CDR2 reads YYEEEE. Trimming took off 5 bases at V and 7 bases at J, with 12 bases between the two ends. The chain joins TRBV5-6 to TRBJ1-4; possible D gene TRBD1, 5 bases. The sequence was obtained from a woman aged 25 to 45 who had recovered from COVID-19. The material sequenced was PBMCs or T cells enriched from blood (not recorded which). CDR3 loop: CASSSRGSEKLFF. For the CDR3, the DNA is TGTGCCAGCAGTAGTAGGGGCAGTGAAAAACTGTTTTTT.